The 15 T cell receptor beta chains listed next were all sequenced from one sample in a study of blood T cell repertoires in COVID-19 (dated by TCRdb to about 2020). Library generation was performed with the immunoSEQ multiplex PCR assay. TCRdb stores this immuneACCESS table with in-frame sequences only. Part of the clones is absent; in the studies checked, under half of the shortfall reflects unresolved V genes, and no reason is known for the rest. This sample comprises a few hundred thousand clones, approximately 88% of them detected only once. Roughly 7% of the sample comes from the top ten. The sequenced material came from peripheral blood. These receptors all stem from a young woman who had recovered from COVID-19.

CDR3 DNA sequence: TGTGCCAGCGGACTGGCCCCGAGAGAGACCCAGTACTTC. It is translated as CASGLAPRETQYF. V gene TRBV2 combines with J gene TRBJ2-5; D may be TRBD2 (5 bases). Deletions cut 8 bases from V and 4 bases from J, with 14 bases between. The CDR3 contains 13 residues. The germline V gene has CDR1 SNHLY and CDR2 FYNNEI.

As concerns this clone: Other DNA sequences within the sample encode an identical CDR3. J is TRBJ2-3 and V is TRBV7-9; 10 positions agree with TRBD2. The CDR3 is 15 residues long. The germline V gene encodes CDR1 SEHNR and CDR2 FQNEAQ (reference sequence). Trimming took 1 base from V and 3 from J; bases not matched to a gene: 1. CDR3 sequence reads: CASSLGLAGTDTQYF. In nucleotides, the CDR3 is TGTGCCAGCAGCTTAGGACTAGCGGGTACAGATACGCAGTATTTT.

This chain joins TRBV2 and TRBJ1-4, with a possible D match to TRBD1 (6 bases). Trimming left V 6 bases short and J 0 bases short, with 17 bases between. This CDR3 has 17 amino acids. The germline CDR1 and CDR2 sequences are SNHLY and FYNNEI. In nucleotides, the CDR3 is TGTGCCAGCAGAAGCATTACAGGGTCCGCAACTAATGAAAAACTGTTTTTT. It translates to CASRSITGSATNEKLFF. Drawing the rest from reference TRBV2 and TRBJ1-4, the complete variable domain is EPEVTQTPSHQVTQMGQEVILRCVPISNHLYFYWYRQILGQKVEFLVSFYNNEISEKSEIFDDQFSVERPDGSNFTLKIRSTKLEDSAMYFCASRSITGSATNEKLFFGSGTQLSVL.

This clone was observed a single time. The rearrangement links TRBV5-1 to TRBJ2-1; D call uncertain. This CDR3 spans 13 amino acids. V dropped 0 bases and J dropped 6 bases, with 7 bases sitting between them. Looked up from germline, CDR1 is SGHRS and CDR2 is YFSETQ. CDR3 in DNA: TGCGCCAGCAGCTTGGCCCAGGTCAATGAGCAGTTCTTC. Its translation: CASSLAQVNEQFF.

This clone has just one count. Here the CDR3 reads CASSFPGRNTIYF. In nucleotides, the CDR3 is TGTGCCAGCAGCTTTCCTGGGCGAAACACCATATATTTT. This chain uses TRBV6-5 with TRBJ1-3; D gene ambiguous. Trimming removed 6 bases at V and 5 bases at J, with 11 bases between. The V gene's germline CDR1 is MNHEY and CDR2 SVGAGI. There are 13 residues in the CDR3.

The chain links TRBV28 to TRBJ2-2; 7 positions match TRBD1. The V segment lost 6 bases and the J segment 5 bases; nucleotides outside the gene matches: 3. Germline CDR1 and CDR2: MDHEN and SYDVKM. The CDR3 has 13 amino acids. CDR3: CASSPTGTGELFF. The DNA for the CDR3 is TGTGCCAGCAGCCCGACAGGGACCGGGGAGCTGTTTTTT. The variable domain in full, completed from reference TRBV28 and TRBJ2-2, reads DVKVTQSSRYLVKRTGEKVFLECVQDMDHENMFWYRQDPGLGLRLIYFSYDVKMKEKGDIPEGYSVSREKKERFSLILESASTNQTSMYLCASSPTGTGELFFGEGSRLTVL.

The chain links TRBV28 to TRBJ2-3; TRBD2 might be the D (6 bases). There are 16 residues in the CDR3. The germline gives CDR1 MDHEN, CDR2 SYDVKM. The V and J ends lost 5 bases and 1 base respectively, with 16 bases between them. The CDR3 sequence: CASSPPPGGGTDTQYF. The CDR3 nucleotides are TGTGCCAGCAGTCCTCCCCCGGGCGGGGGCACAGATACGCAGTATTTT.

The chain uses TRBV5-5 and TRBJ2-3; 7 positions match TRBD2. The CDR3 runs to 14 residues. The trim removed 0 bases at V and 5 bases at J, leaving 3 bases unmatched. In germline, CDR1 is SGHKS, CDR2 YYEKEE (reference sequence). The CDR3 here is CASSLAGGRDTQYF. In DNA, the CDR3 is TGTGCCAGCAGCTTGGCCGGGGGGAGAGATACGCAGTATTTT.

The chain has TRBV6-5 and TRBJ2-5, with 7 bases fitting TRBD1. Trimming took 7 bases from V and 5 from J; bases not matched to a gene: 10. CDR3 length: 14 amino acids. From germline, CDR1 is MNHEY and CDR2 SVGAGI. CDR3 DNA: TGTGCCAGCATTAAGACAGGGTCGTTCGAGACCCAGTACTTC. Amino acids: CASIKTGSFETQYF.

This sequence joins TRBV6-1 and TRBJ2-3; possible D gene TRBD1, 5 bases. In germline, CDR1 is MNHNS, CDR2 SASEGT. This CDR3 contains 14 residues. V gave up 2 bases and J gave up 4 bases, with 10 bases separating them. The CDR3 DNA reads TGTGCCAGCAGTGAATCCAGGGTATCAGATACGCAGTATTTT. Its protein is CASSESRVSDTQYF.

The V and J genes are TRBV10-3 and TRBJ1-1; D is possibly TRBD1 (6 bases). Trimming stripped 7 bases from V and 3 bases from J, with 15 bases between. Germline CDR1 reads ENHRY; CDR2 reads SYGVKD. The CDR3 has 14 amino acids. CDR3 in amino acids: CAINQGFRDTEAFF. The CDR3 nucleotides read TGTGCCATCAACCAGGGGTTCCGGGACACTGAAGCTTTCTTT.

The gene calls are TRBV5-6 and TRBJ2-1, with 13 bases aligning to TRBD2. The CDR3 loop spans 16 amino acids. J lost 4 bases, V lost 3 bases, and 4 bases had no gene match. Germline values: CDR1 SGHDT, CDR2 YYEEEE. CDR3 nucleotide sequence: TGTGCCAGCAGCTCTACTAGCGGGGGGGTATACAATGAGCAGTTCTTC. Translating gives CASSSTSGGVYNEQFF.

The chain uses TRBV11-3 and TRBJ2-1; possibly TRBD2 for D (6 bases). The germline CDR1 and CDR2 sequences are SGHNT and YENEEA. The CDR3 extends over 12 amino acids. The germline V and J ends were trimmed by 3 bases and 9 bases, with 9 bases remaining between them. CDR3 region: CASSLVGGEQFF. DNA for the CDR3: TGTGCCAGCAGCTTGGTGGGGGGTGAGCAGTTCTTC.

The chain uses TRBV25-1 and TRBJ2-7, with 9 nucleotides matching TRBD1. There are 15 residues in the CDR3. The junction had 10 bases not matched to a gene; V was cut back by 7 bases and J by 3 bases. Germline CDR1 is MGHDK and CDR2 is SYGVNS. The CDR3 DNA reads TGTGCCAGCACAAAACGCGGACAGGGGCGCTACGAGCAGTACTTC. Translating gives CASTKRGQGRYEQYF.

Remarks on this clone: Other DNA sequences in this sample translate to the same CDR3. The chain has TRBV11-3 and TRBJ1-1; perhaps TRBD1 as D (5 bases). There are 13 residues in the CDR3. V dropped 0 bases and J dropped 3 bases, with 5 bases sitting between them. CDR1 is SGHNT and CDR2 is YENEEA in the germline V gene. In DNA form, the CDR3 reads TGTGCCAGCAGCTTAGAAGGGGACACTGAAGCTTTCTTT. Amino acids: CASSLEGDTEAFF.